This T cell receptor (beta chain) was observed in a study of cytomegalovirus exposure and HLA in healthy donors. Study results and caveats: In vitro confirmation showed a few CMV-associated chains to be CMV antigen specific. Association of a missense DCLRE1C variant with TCR beta V- and J-gene trimming was reported in a later analysis. What a later analysis showed was that several of the most significant clusters appeared linked to common viral pathogens.

With respect to this clone: The antigen remains unidentified.

V shed 8 bases, J shed 4 bases, and the junction held 6 bases outside the gene matches. Looked up from germline, CDR1 is MGHDK and CDR2 is SYGVNS. The CDR3 extends over 14 amino acids. Nobody wrote down the CMV serostatus of this donor. Primers: 60 Vbeta forward and 13 Jbeta reverse. Only in-frame clones appear in the TCRdb table, and some are missing; sequencing was by immunoSEQ multiplex PCR. The sample consists of about 150,000 clones, around 75% of them appearing once. The clonotype comes from a human donor in good health. What was sequenced was PBMCs. This rearrangement joins TRBV25-1 to TRBJ2-1; 9 bases line up with TRBD2. The CDR3 DNA follows: TGTGCCAGCGTCACTAGCGGGCTTTACAATGAGCAGTTCTTC. Translated, it gives CASVTSGLYNEQFF.